This record looks at one T cell receptor beta chain sequence and its context. This entry comes from a study of blood T cell repertoires in COVID-19. Study summary: The United States, Italy and Spain provided the acute and convalescent COVID-19 samples. The analysed material was cDNA or gDNA that came from T cells, B-cell-depleted T cells, or PBMCs.

In the authors' workflow: Estimates of nucleated cell counts were drawn from the amplification of reference gene primers. Sequencing used immunoSEQ multiplex PCR; TCRdb keeps in-frame clones, though not all of them. Clone size and V and J calls were adopted from that table, with D and trimming inferred from the DNA. The table includes some 99,000 clones, 70% to 90% detected once. The CDR3 runs to 16 residues. Trimming shortened V by 2 bases and J by 4 bases, and 17 bases separated the two germline ends. CDR1 is MDHEN, CDR2 SYDVKM, per germline. The sequenced material came from peripheral blood. The receptor's source is a woman aged 55-69 years with acute or convalescent COVID-19. V usage is TRBV28 and J usage is TRBJ1-2, with unresolved D. This CDR3 reads CASSLASQRLLYGYTF. In DNA form, the CDR3 reads TGTGCCAGCAGTTTAGCCTCCCAGCGCCTCCTCTATGGCTACACCTTC.